Presented here are 23 T cell receptor beta chains from one specimen sequenced in a study of cytomegalovirus exposure and HLA in healthy donors (dated by TCRdb to 2016 to 2017). Libraries came from the immunoSEQ multiplex PCR assay. The multiplex PCR relied on a mix of 60 forward primers for TCR Vbeta segments and 13 reverse primers for TCR Jbeta segments. Entries here come from immuneACCESS through TCRdb and include only in-frame sequences with V and J called. Some clones fail to appear in such tables; in the studies checked, an unresolved V gene covers under half of the shortfall, and the cause of the remainder is unknown. A total of 180,000 or so clones appear in this sample, 8.5% to 10% of them only once. The top ten clonotypes cover approximately 1.4% of the sample. The specimen sequenced was PBMCs. The receptors originated from a woman in her thirties in good health and CMV-seropositive.

This clone has more than one count but fewer than ten. CDR3 nucleotides: TGTGCCAGCAGCTTTTTAGCGGGGGCCTACGAGCAGTACTTC. Its protein is CASSFLAGAYEQYF. The J gene is TRBJ2-7, the V gene TRBV7-2; 9 bases align to TRBD2. Germline assignment: CDR1 SGHTA and CDR2 FQGNSA. The CDR3 runs to 14 residues. J was trimmed by 2 bases and V by 3 bases; bases with no gene match: 2.

This sequence joins TRBV7-9 and TRBJ2-1; D ambiguous. CDR1 and CDR2 from the germline V gene are SEHNR and FQNEAQ (reference sequence). V shed 5 bases and J shed 9 bases, with 14 bases lying between them. There are 13 residues in the CDR3. DNA for the CDR3: TGTGCCAGCAGCCCCCCCGGTCATGGTGAGCAGTTCTTC. Translated, it gives CASSPPGHGEQFF.

There are a few counts of this clone. The chain is built from TRBV30 and TRBJ2-7; 14 nucleotides agree with TRBD2. Germline trimming cut 0 bases from V and 7 bases from J; bases unmatched to any gene: 17. The length of the CDR3 is 19 residues. From germline, CDR1 is GTSNPN and CDR2 SVGIG (reference sequence). CDR3 amino acids: CAWSVLISTGLAGEYEQYF. The CDR3 DNA sequence: TGTGCCTGGAGTGTACTGATCTCGACGGGACTAGCGGGAGAGTATGAGCAGTACTTC.

This clone has just a few counts. The V call is TRBV29-1, the J call TRBJ1-1, with D unclear. CDR1 is SQVTM and CDR2 is ANQGSEA in the germline V gene. V lost 6 bases and J lost 1, with 15 bases in between. The CDR3 is 14 amino acids. For the CDR3, the DNA is TGCAGCGTCGAGACAAACCCGAAGAACACTGAAGCTTTCTTT. Its translation: CSVETNPKNTEAFF.

This clone has just a few counts. The chain links TRBV5-1 to TRBJ2-1, with D uncertain. The CDR3 is made up of 11 amino acids. Trimming stripped 3 bases from V and 5 bases from J, with 3 bases between. CDR1 SGHRS and CDR2 YFSETQ come from the germline V gene. Written as DNA, the CDR3 is TGCGCCAGCAGCTCAAACAATGAGCAGTTCTTC. This gives the protein CASSSNNEQFF. The variable domain in full, completed from reference TRBV5-1 and TRBJ2-1, reads KAGVTQTPRYLIKTRGQQVTLSCSPISGHRSVSWYQQTPGQGLQFLFEYFSETQRNKGNFPGRFSGRQFSNSRSEMNVSTLELGDSALYLCASSSNNEQFFGPGTRLTVL.

This clone was seen more than once but under ten times. This chain uses TRBV27 with TRBJ1-5; no reliable D call. Trimming removed 6 bases at V and 0 bases at J, with 18 bases between. This CDR3 contains 17 residues. The V gene's germline CDR1 is MNHEY and CDR2 SMNVEV (reference sequence). The CDR3 protein is CASRSRGYGYSNQPQHF. DNA for the CDR3: TGTGCCAGCAGGAGCCGGGGTTACGGATATAGCAATCAGCCCCAGCATTTT.

This clone has more than one count but fewer than ten. The chain's CDR3 is CASSRDRGMNEQFF. CDR3 in DNA: TGTGCCAGCAGCCGGGACAGGGGGATGAATGAGCAGTTCTTC. The V call is TRBV7-3, the J call TRBJ2-1; 11 bases are shared with TRBD1. Germline V gives CDR1 SGHTA, CDR2 FQGTGA. The CDR3 consists of 14 residues. V shed 5 bases, J shed 7 bases, and the junction held 4 bases outside the gene matches.

The V call is TRBV4-1, the J call TRBJ1-3; D unresolved. In germline, CDR1 is MGHRA, CDR2 YSYEKL. The V end lost 3 bases, the J end lost 0 bases, and 9 bases lay between the germline ends. This CDR3 is built from 15 residues. CDR3 sequence reads: CASSHEQSSGNTIYF. The CDR3 coding sequence is TGCGCCAGCAGCCATGAACAGAGCTCTGGAAACACCATATATTTT.

A few counts support this clone. This chain uses TRBV4-1 with TRBJ1-4; 8 bases align to TRBD1. CDR3 length: 15 residues. Germline V gives CDR1 MGHRA, CDR2 YSYEKL. V lost 4 bases, J lost 7 bases, and 8 bases stayed unmatched. This CDR3 reads CASSPPGGFGEKLFF. The CDR3 bases are TGCGCCAGCAGCCCTCCAGGGGGCTTTGGTGAAAAACTGTTTTTT.

This clone was seen a handful of times. V is TRBV30 and J is TRBJ2-5, with 7 bases identical to TRBD2. The J call may be in error: the DNA end matches TRBJ2-7 better. The CDR3 loop spans 14 amino acids. Looked up from germline, CDR1 is GTSNPN and CDR2 is SVGIG (reference sequence). The DNA for the CDR3 is TGTGCCTGGGGGGCTAGCGGACTTTCCTACGAGCAGTACTTC. Its protein is CAWGASGLSYEQYF.

For the CDR3, the DNA is TGTGCCAGCTCACGAGGGAGAGGCACCGGGGAGCTGTTTTTT. Amino acid sequence: CASSRGRGTGELFF. This rearrangement joins TRBV18 to TRBJ2-2, with D possibly TRBD2 on 5 matching bases. Trimming cost V 4 bases and J 4 bases, with 10 bases left between them. Per germline, CDR1 KGHSH and CDR2 LQKENI. This CDR3 spans 14 amino acids.

In this sample, this clone turned up a few times. The chain links TRBV7-2 to TRBJ2-7; possible D gene TRBD2, 5 bases. Germline V gene lookup returns CDR1 SGHTA and CDR2 FQGNSA. The CDR3 contains 15 residues. Trimming pared 2 bases from V and 2 bases from J, leaving 13 bases between. CDR3 loop: CASSLKADGTYEQYF. The DNA for the CDR3 is TGTGCCAGCAGCTTAAAGGCGGACGGGACCTACGAGCAGTACTTC.

This clone was counted only a few times. V gene TRBV2 combines with J gene TRBJ1-2; D gene unclear. The ends were cut back, 3 bases at V and 5 bases at J, with 13 bases in the middle. The germline V gene has CDR1 SNHLY and CDR2 FYNNEI. The CDR3 has 14 residues. Here the CDR3 reads CASSENSRTYGYTF. Here the CDR3 DNA reads TGTGCCAGCAGTGAGAACAGTAGAACTTATGGCTACACCTTC.

This clone was observed a few times. The chain employs TRBV7-9 and TRBJ1-1, with a tentative D call TRBD1 (5 bases). The V and J ends lost 11 bases and 4 bases respectively, with 14 bases between them. Germline lookup yields CDR1 SEHNR and CDR2 FQNEAQ (reference sequence). This CDR3 is 12 amino acids long. The CDR3 sequence: CAQQVSSTEAFF. As DNA, the CDR3 is TGTGCCCAACAGGTATCCAGCACTGAAGCTTTCTTT.

The chain couples TRBV7-3 to TRBJ1-1, with D possibly being TRBD1 (6 bases). The CDR3 totals 14 residues. The germline gives CDR1 SGHTA, CDR2 FQGTGA. The V end lost 5 bases, the J end lost 3 bases, and 13 bases lay between the germline ends. The CDR3 DNA is TGTGCCAGCAGCCAAGGGGGGGCCGACACTGAAGCTTTCTTT. This sequence encodes CASSQGGADTEAFF.

This clone occurred a few times. This chain links TRBV18 with TRBJ1-1, with 9 bases aligning to TRBD1. The J segment lost 0 bases and the V segment lost 3 bases, leaving 5 bases of the junction unmatched. The germline CDR1 and CDR2 sequences are KGHSH and LQKENI. This CDR3 is built from 16 residues. Here the CDR3 reads CASSPGTGIMNTEAFF. CDR3 DNA: TGTGCCAGCTCACCGGGGACAGGGATTATGAACACTGAAGCTTTCTTT. Filled out from reference TRBV18 and TRBJ1-1, the complete variable domain reads NAGVMQNPRHLVRRRGQEARLRCSPMKGHSHVYWYRQLPEEGLKFMVYLQKENIIDESGMPKERFSAEFPKEGPSILRIQQVVRGDSAAYFCASSPGTGIMNTEAFFGQGTRLTVV.

This clone was recorded a few times. V gene TRBV30 combines with J gene TRBJ1-2; 11 bases map to TRBD1. Germline lookup yields CDR1 GTSNPN and CDR2 SVGIG (reference sequence). V was clipped by 5 bases and J by 7 bases; unmatched bases: 9. This CDR3 is 14 amino acids long. The CDR3 region has the DNA TGTGCCTGGGAAGGGACAGGGGGAGGCGGTGGCTACACCTTC. Translated, it gives CAWEGTGGGGGYTF.

In its sample, this clone was seen a few times. The chain carries TRBV5-1 and TRBJ2-7; 7 nucleotides match TRBD2. This CDR3 contains 17 residues. Germline V gives CDR1 SGHRS, CDR2 YFSETQ. Trimming took 2 bases from V and 0 from J; bases not matched to a gene: 11. In nucleotides, the CDR3 is TGCGCCAGCAGCTTCAATTCCGCGGGAGAGACCTCCTACGAGCAGTACTTC. This codes for CASSFNSAGETSYEQYF. Variable domain in full (rest from reference TRBV5-1 and TRBJ2-7): KAGVTQTPRYLIKTRGQQVTLSCSPISGHRSVSWYQQTPGQGLQFLFEYFSETQRNKGNFPGRFSGRQFSNSRSEMNVSTLELGDSALYLCASSFNSAGETSYEQYFGPGTRLTVT.

V usage is TRBV10-2 and J usage is TRBJ2-7; tentative D call: TRBD1 (6 bases). The CDR3 covers 15 residues. Trimming stripped 9 bases from V and 1 base from J, with 19 bases between. CDR1 WSHSY and CDR2 SAAADI come from the germline V gene. In DNA, the CDR3 is TGCGCCAGTCAGTTAGGGGGACACCCGTCCTACGAGCAGTACTTC. This sequence encodes CASQLGGHPSYEQYF.

There are a few counts of this clone. The chain couples TRBV29-1 to TRBJ2-1, with TRBD2 matching over 7 bases. J was trimmed by 6 bases and V by 5 bases; bases with no gene match: 10. The V gene's germline CDR1 is SQVTM and CDR2 ANQGSEA. The CDR3 contains 14 residues. This chain's CDR3 is CSVSKAGLGNEQFF. The DNA of the CDR3 is TGCAGCGTTTCAAAAGCGGGATTAGGCAATGAGCAGTTCTTC.

A few counts support this clone. The V and J genes are TRBV7-9 and TRBJ1-3; 9 bases map to TRBD1. CDR1 is SEHNR and CDR2 is FQNEAQ in the germline V gene (reference sequence). V shed 3 bases, J shed 6 bases, and the junction held 6 bases outside the gene matches. The CDR3 length is 15 residues. The CDR3 DNA is TGTGCCAGCAGCTTTCCGGGACAGGGAGCAAACACCATATATTTT. Encoded protein: CASSFPGQGANTIYF.

This clone came up a few times. V is TRBV5-6 and J is TRBJ1-1; D perhaps matches TRBD1 (5 bases). CDR3 length: 15 residues. Per the germline V gene, CDR1 is SGHDT and CDR2 is YYEEEE. The germline V and J ends were trimmed by 0 bases and 6 bases, with 15 bases remaining between them. Here the CDR3 DNA reads TGTGCCAGCAGCTTGGGGGAGGGGAGGGCCCCTGAAGCTTTCTTT. This translates into CASSLGEGRAPEAFF.

This clone was observed many times. The chain employs TRBV19 and TRBJ1-5; D possibly corresponds to TRBD1 (5 bases). This CDR3 contains 16 residues. V lost 7 bases and J lost 0, with 16 bases in between. CDR1 and CDR2 from the germline V gene are LNHDA and SQIVND (reference sequence). This CDR3 is CASTPQQVYSNQPQHF. CDR3 bases: TGTGCCAGTACCCCCCAACAGGTCTATAGCAATCAGCCCCAGCATTTT.